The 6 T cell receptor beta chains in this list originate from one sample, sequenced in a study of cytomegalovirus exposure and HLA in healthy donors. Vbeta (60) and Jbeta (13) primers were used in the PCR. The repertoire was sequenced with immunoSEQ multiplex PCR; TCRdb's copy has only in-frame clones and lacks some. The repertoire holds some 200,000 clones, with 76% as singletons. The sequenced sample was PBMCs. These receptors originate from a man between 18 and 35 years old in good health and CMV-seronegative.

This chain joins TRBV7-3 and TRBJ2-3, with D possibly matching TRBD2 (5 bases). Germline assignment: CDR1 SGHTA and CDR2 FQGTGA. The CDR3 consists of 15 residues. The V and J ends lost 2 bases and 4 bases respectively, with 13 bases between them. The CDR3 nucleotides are TGTGCCAGCAGCTTAGGTGGGAGAGGCTCAGATACGCAGTATTTT. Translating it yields CASSLGGRGSDTQYF.

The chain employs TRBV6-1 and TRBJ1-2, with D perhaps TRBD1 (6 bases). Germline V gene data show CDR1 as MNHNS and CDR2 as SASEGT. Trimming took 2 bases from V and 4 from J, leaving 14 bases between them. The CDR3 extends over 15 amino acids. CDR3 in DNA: TGTGCCAGCAGTGAAATGGGGGCGTACGCCTATGGCTACACCTTC. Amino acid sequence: CASSEMGAYAYGYTF.

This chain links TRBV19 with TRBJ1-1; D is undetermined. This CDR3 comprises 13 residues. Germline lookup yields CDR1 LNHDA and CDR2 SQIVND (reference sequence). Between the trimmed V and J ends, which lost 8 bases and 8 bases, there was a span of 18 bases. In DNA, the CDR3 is TGTGCCAGTTACTCCTACAGTTCCCTGGAAGCTTTCTTT. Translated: CASYSYSSLEAFF.

In DNA, the CDR3 is TGTGCCAGCGTCTCGACTAGATCTTATCCCGGGGAGCTGTTTTTT. Its translation: CASVSTRSYPGELFF. The chain carries TRBV28 and TRBJ2-2; maybe TRBD2 (6 bases). CDR1 MDHEN and CDR2 SYDVKM come from the germline V gene. CDR3 length equals 15 residues. The V end was cut by 8 bases, the J end by 6 bases, with 19 bases between.

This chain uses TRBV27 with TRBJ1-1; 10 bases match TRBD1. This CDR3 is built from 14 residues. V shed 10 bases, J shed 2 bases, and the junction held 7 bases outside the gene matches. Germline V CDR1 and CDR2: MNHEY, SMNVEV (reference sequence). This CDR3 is CATRQGALNTEAFF. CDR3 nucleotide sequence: TGTGCCACCAGACAGGGGGCCCTCAACACTGAAGCTTTCTTT.

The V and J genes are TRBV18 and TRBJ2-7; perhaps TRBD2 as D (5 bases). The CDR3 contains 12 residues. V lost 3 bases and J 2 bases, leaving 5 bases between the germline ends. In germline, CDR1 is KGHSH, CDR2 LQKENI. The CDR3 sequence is CASSPRAYEQYF. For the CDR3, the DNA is TGTGCCAGCTCACCGAGGGCCTACGAGCAGTACTTC.